Below, 5 T cell receptor beta chains from the same sample are listed, as sequenced in a study of shared clonotypes between healthy human individuals. Measured with immunoSEQ multiplex PCR; TCRdb has only the in-frame clones, and not every one. The sample has 1,500,000 or so clones; 95% to 97% are singletons. Sequences were obtained from naive CD4+ T cells sorted from blood. Subset: CD45RA+ positively selected. The source is a man aged 25-40 years in good health.

The chain links TRBV5-8 to TRBJ2-7; D remains ambiguous. Trimming left V 6 bases short and J 0 bases short, with 10 bases between. This CDR3 comprises 13 residues. The germline V gene has CDR1 SGHTS and CDR2 YDEGEE. The CDR3, as DNA: TGTGCCAGCACCACAAACCCCTCCTACGAGCAGTACTTC. This sequence encodes CASTTNPSYEQYF.

This chain joins TRBV7-9 and TRBJ2-1; D is possibly TRBD2 (6 bases). The germline CDR1 and CDR2 sequences are SEHNR and FQNEAQ (reference sequence). The CDR3 is 17 amino acids. Between the trimmed V and J ends, which lost 4 bases and 1 base, there was a span of 17 bases. The CDR3 DNA reads as TGTGCCAGCAGCTCGCCTTCAGCGGGCCCTTCCTACAATGAGCAGTTCTTC. Translation: CASSSPSAGPSYNEQFF.

CDR3 sequence reads: CAISEPERTGTGNPTEAFF. CDR3 DNA: TGTGCCATCAGTGAGCCCGAGCGGACCGGGACAGGGAATCCGACTGAAGCTTTCTTT. This chain joins TRBV10-3 and TRBJ1-1; 9 nucleotides match TRBD1. Germline V gives CDR1 ENHRY, CDR2 SYGVKD. The length of the CDR3 is 19 residues. V was pared by 2 bases and J by 5 bases, with 18 bases of the junction left unmatched.

This clone has just one count. This sample also contains other DNA sequences that code for the same CDR3. The chain joins TRBV30 to TRBJ1-1; D ambiguous. The germline gives CDR1 GTSNPN, CDR2 SVGIG (reference sequence). This CDR3 region has 11 residues. The V end lost 4 bases, the J end lost 4 bases, and 7 bases lay between the germline ends. The chain's CDR3 is CAWTRGTEAFF. The CDR3 DNA reads as TGTGCCTGGACCAGAGGCACTGAAGCTTTCTTT. Combining the CDR3 with reference TRBV30 and TRBJ1-1 gives the whole variable domain SQTIHQWPATLVQPVGSPLSLECTVEGTSNPNLYWYRQAAGRGLQLLFYSVGIGQISSEVPQNLSASRPQDRQFILSSKKLLLSDSGFYLCAWTRGTEAFFGQGTRLTVV.

The V call is TRBV15, the J call TRBJ2-1; 7 bases agree with TRBD2. Germline V gene lookup returns CDR1 LNHNV and CDR2 YYDKDF (reference sequence). The trim removed 3 bases at V and 6 bases at J, leaving 11 bases unmatched. The CDR3 totals 16 residues. The CDR3 DNA follows: TGTGCCACCAGCAGGGGGGGGAGGAAGGGGTCCAATGAGCAGTTCTTC. Translation: CATSRGGRKGSNEQFF.